This note documents a single T cell receptor (beta chain) sequence. Its target is unknown. One entry per CDR3 protein results from TCRdb running MiXCR on the 5' RACE reads. Of about 400,000 distinct CDR3 sequences detected, about 17% appear once; the ten largest clones hold 20% to 25%. The sample originates from a study of T-cell memory formation after mild COVID-19. For the study at large: Clusters of TCRs were largely donor specific. Findings and limits, study-wide: Day 15 to 85 contracting clones showed balanced CD4/CD8; later expanders leaned CD4+. Chiefly within CM and EM were the contracting CD4+ clones; CD8+ ones were within EMRA.

Germline V lookup: CDR1 MNHNY, CDR2 SVGAGI (reference sequence). V gave up 5 bases and J gave up 7 bases; unmatched junction bases: 8. The CDR3 covers 14 residues. The receptor's source is a man between 18 and 35 years old who had mild COVID-19 (a few samples of this study predate the infection). Cell type and time point are not known. The sample comprised PBMCs or a T cell subset sorted from them (not recorded which). The rearrangement joins TRBV6-6 to TRBJ1-5, with TRBD1 identical over 7 bases. The CDR3 coding sequence is TGTGCCAGCAGTCCCCGGACAGGCGTCCAGCCCCAGCATTTT. Translating it yields CASSPRTGVQPQHF.